One and the same sample provided the 2 T cell receptor beta chains below, sequenced in a study of beta chain features in type 1 diabetes. Whole-study results and caveats: TCRB CDR3s from Type 1 diabetes patients were moderately but significantly shorter in all four CD4+ subsets.

The antigens for these receptors are not known. cDNA synthesis used the whole RNA isolate, giving expressed TCRB sequences. Assay: immunoSEQ multiplex PCR; the TCRdb copy retains only in-frame clones and omits some. Counted here are fewer than 350,000 clones, approximately 15% occurring once; the ten biggest clones make up roughly 0.015%. Source material: naive CD4+ T cells from blood. The receptors come from a young man with type 1 diabetes.

Only a few counts were recorded for this clone. V is TRBV7-9 and J is TRBJ1-5; D remains ambiguous. This CDR3 spans 14 amino acids. Germline CDR1 is SEHNR and CDR2 is FQNEAQ (reference sequence). V lost 2 bases and J 0 bases, leaving 5 bases between the germline ends. The CDR3 sequence is CASSLLSSNQPQHF. The CDR3 region has the DNA TGTGCCAGCAGCTTATTGAGTAGCAATCAGCCCCAGCATTTT.

The V and J genes are TRBV6-1 and TRBJ2-5; D call uncertain. V was cut by 2 bases and J by 5 bases, with 6 bases left in between. This CDR3 region has 12 residues. The germline CDR1 and CDR2 sequences are MNHNS and SASEGT. The CDR3 bases are TGTGCCAGCAGTGAACTCCGGGAGACCCAGTACTTC. It encodes CASSELRETQYF.